Listed below are T cell receptor beta chains from one sample, sequenced in a study of blood T cell repertoires in COVID-19. Using immunoSEQ multiplex PCR, the repertoire was profiled, and TCRdb retains in-frame clones only, with some absent. This table holds about 490,000 clones, 70% to 90% found once. Sequenced input: peripheral blood. The receptors were sampled from a human donor in a cohort sampled during active COVID-19. Both conserved end residues are part of each CDR3. A D gene is named only where the DNA matches it firmly. Some rows have no size entry. The others give once, few or many, or a class for an expanded clone.

>NA|TRBJ2-2|TRBV6-1|NA
TGTGCCAGCAGTGTCTCCACTCCATCGAACACCGGGGAGCTGTTTTTT
CASSVSTPSNTGELFF
>TRBD1|TRBJ1-5|TRBV2|NA
TGTGCCAGTAACTACAGGGGGAATCAGCCCCAGCATTTT
CASNYRGNQPQHF
>NA|TRBJ2-7|TRBV19|NA
TGTGCCAGTAGTATAGATCCGACAGGCTACTACGAGCAGTACTTC
CASSIDPTGYYEQYF
>TRBD2|TRBJ2-3|TRBV4-2|NA
TGTGCCAGCAGCCCAAAGGCGCGGGAGTTAGGTAGAGATACGCAGTATTTT
CASSPKARELGRDTQYF
>NA|TRBJ1-2|TRBV5-6|once
TGTGCCAGCAGCCGATCGGGGGGTCAGGGAGAGAACTATGGCTACACCTTC
CASSRSGGQGENYGYTF
>TRBD2|TRBJ2-2|TRBV5-4|NA
TGTGCCAGCAGCCGCGTCGGCGTAGCGGGAGGGTTTAACACCGAGGAGCTGTTTTTT
CASSRVGVAGGFNTEELFF
>TRBD2|TRBJ2-7|TRBV4-2|NA
TGTGCCAGCAGCCAAGGACTAGCTTACTACGAGCAGTACTTC
CASSQGLAYYEQYF
>NA|TRBJ1-1|TRBV4-2|few
TGTGCCAGCAGCCAAGATCTGAGTTTCGGGGGATTGAACACTGAAGCTTTCTTT
CASSQDLSFGGLNTEAFF
>TRBD1|TRBJ1-5|TRBV27|NA
TGTGCCAGCGGGACAGGCATACAGCCCCAGCATTTT
CASGTGIQPQHF
>TRBD1|TRBJ2-1|TRBV27|NA
TGTGCCAGCAGACCGGGACAGGGTGCTTACAATGAGCAGTTCTTC
CASRPGQGAYNEQFF
>NA|TRBJ1-1|TRBV27|NA
TGTGCCAGCATACCCGGGTGGGGCGCTGAAGCTTTCTTT
CASIPGWGAEAFF
>TRBD1|TRBJ1-1|TRBV6-6|few
TGTGCCAGCAGTTTTCCATACAGGGGCACTGAAGCTTTCTTT
CASSFPYRGTEAFF
>NA|TRBJ2-3|TRBV20-1|NA
TGCAGTGCAAGACTAGCAGATACGCAGTATTTT
CSARLADTQYF
>TRBD1|TRBJ1-5|TRBV7-2|NA
TGTGCCAGCAGCTTGGACAGGGATGGGCAGCCCCAGCATTTT
CASSLDRDGQPQHF
>TRBD2|TRBJ2-7|TRBV18|few
TGTGCCAGCTCTACTAGCGGGAGATTCTACGAGCAGTACTTC
CASSTSGRFYEQYF
>NA|TRBJ2-2|TRBV5-4|NA
TGTGCAACCCGACAGGCAGGAACCACGGACACCGGGGAGCTGTTTTTT
CATRQAGTTDTGELFF
>TRBD1|TRBJ1-5|TRBV19|NA
TGTGCCAGTAGACCCGGGACAGGGAGCAATCAGCCCCAGCATTTT
CASRPGTGSNQPQHF
>NA|TRBJ2-7|TRBV6-5|NA
TGTGCCAGCTTGGAGGGGTCTCTGGGCTCCTACGAGCAGTACTTC
CASLEGSLGSYEQYF
>NA|TRBJ1-6|TRBV9|few
TGTGCCAGCAGCGCCCGGGATTCTTATAATTCACCCCTCCACTTT
CASSARDSYNSPLHF
>NA|TRBJ1-5|TRBV9|NA
TGTGCCAGCAGCGTAGGGACACAGTTCAATCAGCCCCAGCATTTT
CASSVGTQFNQPQHF
>NA|TRBJ2-7|TRBV7-9|few
TGTGCCAGCAGCCCACAGGGAGCAAGCGAGCAGTACTTC
CASSPQGASEQYF
>TRBD2|TRBJ2-7|TRBV6-5|NA
TGTGCCAGCAGTTACGGGACTAGCTCCTACGAGCAGTACTTC
CASSYGTSSYEQYF
>TRBD2|TRBJ2-7|TRBV10-3|NA
TGTGCCATCAGTGAGCGGGCGGGAGAGGGCACCTACGAGCAGTACTTC
CAISERAGEGTYEQYF
>TRBD2|TRBJ2-1|TRBV7-9|NA
TGTGCCAGCAGCTTAGAATTGGCGGGAGAAAATGAGCAGTTCTTC
CASSLELAGENEQFF
>TRBD1|TRBJ1-1|TRBV19|NA
TGTGCCAGTAGCCCCCGTGACAGGGGAAACACTGAAGCTTTCTTT
CASSPRDRGNTEAFF
>NA|TRBJ2-4|TRBV2|NA
TGTGCCAGCAGTGCGTTGGCGGGTTTTGGAAACATTCAGTACTTC
CASSALAGFGNIQYF
>NA|TRBJ2-1|TRBV24-1|NA
TGTGCCACCAGTGCAGCACGGGAGTCCTACAATGAGCAGTTCTTC
CATSAARESYNEQFF
>NA|TRBJ2-5|TRBV5-1|NA
TGCGCCAGCAGCCCCGAAAACCGGGAGACCCAGTACTTC
CASSPENRETQYF
>TRBD1|TRBJ2-7|TRBV24-1|many
TGTGCCACCAGTGTAAGACAGGGGGACACCTACGAGCAGTACTTC
CATSVRQGDTYEQYF
>NA|TRBJ1-1|TRBV9|NA
TGTGCCAGCAGCGTAGCGGGGGGAGGCACTGAAGCTTTCTTT
CASSVAGGGTEAFF
>NA|TRBJ2-5|TRBV6-2/TRBV6-3|NA
TGTGCCAGCAGCCTTACAGGGTATCGAGAGACCCAGTACTTC
CASSLTGYRETQYF
>NA|TRBJ2-3|TRBV7-3|NA
TGTGCCAGCAGCTTAGGGGCGGGACGACAGGATACGCAGTATTTT
CASSLGAGRQDTQYF
>TRBD1|TRBJ2-2|TRBV28|NA
TGTGCCAGCAGTTTACCCGGACAGGGGAACACCGGGGAGCTGTTTTTT
CASSLPGQGNTGELFF
>TRBD1|TRBJ1-1|TRBV28|many
TGTGCCAGCACCTTTTCGGACAGGGGAGGCACTGAAGCTTTCTTT
CASTFSDRGGTEAFF
>TRBD2|TRBJ2-7|TRBV3-1/TRBV3-2|NA
TGTGCCAGCAGCAAAGGGACTAGCGGGGCCACGACTTACGAGCAGTACTTC
CASSKGTSGATTYEQYF
>TRBD2|TRBJ2-3|TRBV27|NA
TGTGCCAGCAGTTTAAGCGGGAGGGCCTTGGATACGCAGTATTTT
CASSLSGRALDTQYF
>NA|TRBJ2-7|TRBV3-1/TRBV3-2|NA
TGTGCCAGCAGCCAAGATATCGACAGCTTGCAGTACTTC
CASSQDIDSLQYF
>NA|TRBJ2-6|TRBV5-1|NA
TGCGCCAGCAGCTTAGACAGAGCTGGGGCCAACGTCCTGACTTTC
CASSLDRAGANVLTF
>NA|TRBJ1-1|TRBV23-1|NA
TGCGCCAGCAGTCAAAACAGGGACACTGAAGCTTTCTTT
CASSQNRDTEAFF
>TRBD2|TRBJ2-7|TRBV9|NA
TGTGCCAGCAGCATTGGGACTAGCGGGACATACGAGCAGTACTTC
CASSIGTSGTYEQYF
>TRBD1|TRBJ2-3|TRBV12-5|NA
TGTGCTAGTGGTAGCGGACAGGGAACGACCTCGACAGATACGCAGTATTTT
CASGSGQGTTSTDTQYF
>TRBD2|TRBJ2-2|TRBV9|NA
TGTGCCAGCAGCGTAGCTAGCGGGAGGACCGGGGAGCTGTTTTTT
CASSVASGRTGELFF
>NA|TRBJ1-4|TRBV19|NA
TGTGCCAGTAGTAGGCGGGAGACAGGACTTAGGGATGAAAAACTGTTTTTT
CASSRRETGLRDEKLFF
>NA|TRBJ1-1|TRBV6-6|NA
TGTGCCAGCAGTTACTCGGGAGGGAACACTGAAGCTTTCTTT
CASSYSGGNTEAFF
>TRBD1|TRBJ1-1|TRBV7-2|NA
TGTGCCAGCAGCTTACAGGGGGATAGGACTGAAGCTTTCTTT
CASSLQGDRTEAFF
>NA|TRBJ2-1|TRBV19|NA
TGTGCCAGTAGTAGCCTCCTCGTCCTAGCGAACTCCTACAATGAGCAGTTCTTC
CASSSLLVLANSYNEQFF